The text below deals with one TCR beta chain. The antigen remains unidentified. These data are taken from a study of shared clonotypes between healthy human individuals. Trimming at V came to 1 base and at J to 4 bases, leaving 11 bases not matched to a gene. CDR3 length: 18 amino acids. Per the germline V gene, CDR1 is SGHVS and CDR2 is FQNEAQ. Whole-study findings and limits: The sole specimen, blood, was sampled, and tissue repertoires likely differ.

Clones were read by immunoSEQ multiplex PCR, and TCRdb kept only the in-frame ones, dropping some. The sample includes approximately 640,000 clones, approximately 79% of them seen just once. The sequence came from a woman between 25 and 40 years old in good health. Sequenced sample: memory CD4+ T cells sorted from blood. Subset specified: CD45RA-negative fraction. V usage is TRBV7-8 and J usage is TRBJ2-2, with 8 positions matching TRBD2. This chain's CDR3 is CASSLGGSAGGLTGELFF. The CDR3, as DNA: TGTGCCAGCAGCTTAGGCGGGTCGGCGGGAGGACTCACCGGGGAGCTGTTTTTT. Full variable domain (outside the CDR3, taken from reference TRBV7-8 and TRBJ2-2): GAGVSQSPRYKVAKRGQDVALRCDPISGHVSLFWYQQALGQGPEFLTYFQNEAQLDKSGLPSDRFFAERPEGSVSTLKIQRTQQEDSAVYLCASSLGGSAGGLTGELFFGEGSRLTVL.